This record covers a single T cell receptor (beta chain). Its matching antigen is unknown. The sample originates from a study of PD-1 blockade in classical Hodgkin lymphoma. Notes on the study in general: The study reported lower baseline TCR diversity in newly diagnosed patients than in healthy donors. Individuals initiating nivolumab under 1 year after ASCT were excluded. At C4D1, TCR diversity had climbed significantly for CD4+ cells, though not for CD8+ cells.

Relapses following autologous stem cell transplantation were seen in all patients, with brentuximab vedotin exposure varying. Profiled with immunoSEQ multiplex PCR; TCRdb holds only in-frame clones, not every one. The sample shows about 22,000 clones, about 76% of them seen only once. The sequenced sample was peripheral blood mononuclear cells (PBMCs), obtained before the second cycle of nivolumab. The sequence derives from a human donor with classical Hodgkin lymphoma.

The CDR3: CASSIGSGQLRGYTF. The CDR3 nucleotides read TGTGCCAGTAGTATAGGATCGGGACAGCTTCGGGGCTACACCTTC. The rearrangement uses TRBV19 and TRBJ1-2; 7 bases fit TRBD1. The length of the CDR3 is 15 residues. Per germline, CDR1 LNHDA and CDR2 SQIVND (reference sequence). J gave up 8 bases and V 1 base, and 10 bases lay outside the gene matches.